This T cell receptor (beta chain) was recovered during a study of control samples from healthy donors and cancer patients. The CDR3 consists of 15 residues. The germline V gene encodes CDR1 KGHSH and CDR2 LQKENI. V shed 4 bases, J shed 5 bases, and the junction held 7 bases outside the gene matches. This table comes from immunoSEQ multiplex PCR, and its TCRdb copy is limited to in-frame clones, with some not included. This sample has over 150,000 clones, with roughly 95% found just once. The TCR was taken from a woman between 25 and 40 years old in good health. The rearrangement links TRBV18 to TRBJ2-5; 10 bases fit TRBD1. The material sequenced was blood. This CDR3 is CASSRDRGLMETQYF. CDR3 nucleotide sequence: TGTGCCAGCTCACGGGACAGGGGATTGATGGAGACCCAGTACTTC.